This T cell receptor beta chain comes out of a study of blood T cell repertoires in COVID-19. Study-level information: There were acute and convalescent COVID-19 samples, and they came from the United States, Italy and Spain. Sample material is recorded as cDNA or gDNA derived from T cells, B-cell-depleted T cells, or PBMCs.

How the authors handled the data: Nucleated cell number was recorded as an estimate derived from reference gene primer amplification. TCRdb's copy holds only in-frame clones and misses some; the assay was immunoSEQ multiplex PCR. The V and J calls and clone size were taken over from that table, and D and trimming were inferred from the DNA. The table includes tens of thousands of clones, 78% detected once. The sample comprised peripheral blood. The TCR originated in a man between 65 and 85 years old with acute or convalescent COVID-19.

The DNA of the CDR3 is TGTGCCAGCAGTCGGACAGGGGCAAGTGGAAACACCATATATTTT. Protein product: CASSRTGASGNTIYF. The chain is built from TRBV6-5 and TRBJ1-3, with 9 bases aligning to TRBD1. The CDR3 is made up of 15 amino acids. Germline CDR1 is MNHEY and CDR2 is SVGAGI. With V trimmed by 5 bases and J by 3 bases, 5 bases remained unmatched.